Sequencing of this T cell receptor beta chain was carried out in a study of blood T cell repertoires in COVID-19. Across the whole study: Samples came from the United States, Italy and Spain, spanning acute and convalescent COVID-19.

Germline loops: CDR1 SGHTA, CDR2 FQGNSA. The V end lost 5 bases, the J end lost 1 base, and 17 bases lay between the germline ends. The CDR3 is 16 residues long. The protocol was immunoSEQ multiplex PCR, while the TCRdb copy is restricted to in-frame clones and leaves out a portion. The sample has about 310,000 clones, around 90% seen once. This rearrangement joins TRBV7-2 to TRBJ1-1; D gene uncertain. The sequenced material came from peripheral blood. This receptor was taken from a man aged 50 to 60 with active or convalescent COVID-19. The CDR3 nucleotides are TGTGCCAGCAGCCCTTGGTTCCCTAGGAGGAACACTGAAGCTTTCTTT. Its protein product is CASSPWFPRRNTEAFF.